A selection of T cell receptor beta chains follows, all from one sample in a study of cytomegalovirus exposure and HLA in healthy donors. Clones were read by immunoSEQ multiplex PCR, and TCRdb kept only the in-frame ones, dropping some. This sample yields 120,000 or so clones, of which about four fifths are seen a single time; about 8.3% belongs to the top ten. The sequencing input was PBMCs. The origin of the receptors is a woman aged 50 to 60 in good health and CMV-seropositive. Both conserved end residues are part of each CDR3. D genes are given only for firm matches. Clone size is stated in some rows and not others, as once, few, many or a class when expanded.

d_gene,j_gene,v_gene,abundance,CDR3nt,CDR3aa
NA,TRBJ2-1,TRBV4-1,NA,TGCGCCAGCAGCCAAGGGGACTCCAGGGATGAGCAGTTCTTC,CASSQGDSRDEQFF
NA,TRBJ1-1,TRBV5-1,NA,TGCGCCAGCAGCTTAGAGTTCGGCGGAGCGAACACTGAAGCTTTCTTT,CASSLEFGGANTEAFF
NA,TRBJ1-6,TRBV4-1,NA,TGCGCCAGCAGCCGGCAGACTTATAATTCACCCCTCCACTTT,CASSRQTYNSPLHF
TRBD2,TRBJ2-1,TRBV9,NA,TGTGCCAGCAGCTCCCGGGGGGCTAGCGGGAGGGCCGGTAATGAGCAGTTCTTC,CASSSRGASGRAGNEQFF
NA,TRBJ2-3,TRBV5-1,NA,TGCGCCAGCAGCTTGGCCTCGGCGGGACCCGCTGATACGCAGTATTTT,CASSLASAGPADTQYF
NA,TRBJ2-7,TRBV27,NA,TGTGCCAGTGCACCCAACGCTAATATTCCCGTCCATTACGAGCAGTACTTC,CASAPNANIPVHYEQYF
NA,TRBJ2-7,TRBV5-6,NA,TGTGCCAGCAGCAAACGGGACTACGAGCAGTACTTC,CASSKRDYEQYF
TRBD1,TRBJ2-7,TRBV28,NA,TGTGCCAGCAGTTTTGGGGGGACAGGGACCTACGAGCAGTACTTC,CASSFGGTGTYEQYF
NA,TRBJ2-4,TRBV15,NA,TGTGCCACCAGCCTACGACTAGTAGCCAAAAACATTCAGTACTTC,CATSLRLVAKNIQYF
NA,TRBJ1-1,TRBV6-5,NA,TGTGCCAGCAGCCTTTTTAGGGGCACTGAAGCTTTCTTT,CASSLFRGTEAFF
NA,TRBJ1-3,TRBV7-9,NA,TGTTCCAGCAGCTTCCCAGAGGACACCATATATTTT,CSSSFPEDTIYF
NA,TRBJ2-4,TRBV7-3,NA,TGTGCCAGCAGCTTAAACGGGGAGCTGGGACTAGCCAAAAACATTCAGTACTTC,CASSLNGELGLAKNIQYF
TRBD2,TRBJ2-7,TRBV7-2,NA,TGTGCCAGCAGCATTGGGGCGGGAGGGGAGCCGTACTTC,CASSIGAGGEPYF
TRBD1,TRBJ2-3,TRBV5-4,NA,TGTGCCAGCAGCCCCCGGGGACAGAGCACAGATACGCAGTATTTT,CASSPRGQSTDTQYF
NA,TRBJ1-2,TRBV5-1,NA,TGCGCCAGCAGCCCTGGACTAGGTGACTATGGCTACACCTTC,CASSPGLGDYGYTF
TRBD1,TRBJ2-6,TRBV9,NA,TGTGCCAGCAGCGGGGGGCAGGGGGAGTCTGGGGCCAACGTCCTGACTTTC,CASSGGQGESGANVLTF
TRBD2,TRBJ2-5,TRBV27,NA,TGTGCCAGCAGTATGACTAGCGTGGAGACCCAGTACTTC,CASSMTSVETQYF
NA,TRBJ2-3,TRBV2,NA,TGTGCCAGCAGTTTACAGGCTAATACAGATACGCAGTATTTT,CASSLQANTDTQYF
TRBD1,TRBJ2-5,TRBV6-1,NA,TGTGCCAGCACCCGGGGACAGAACCAAGAGACCCAGTACTTC,CASTRGQNQETQYF
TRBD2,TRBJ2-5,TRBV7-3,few,TGTGCCAGCAGCTCCTACGGACTAGCGGAGGGGGAGACCCAGTACTTC,CASSSYGLAEGETQYF
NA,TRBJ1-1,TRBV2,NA,TGTGCCAGCAGTGAACGCCAGGGGAACACTGAAGCTTTCTTT,CASSERQGNTEAFF
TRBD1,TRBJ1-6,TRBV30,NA,TGTGCCTGGAGTGCGGGACAGGGCATAAATTCACCCCTCCACTTT,CAWSAGQGINSPLHF
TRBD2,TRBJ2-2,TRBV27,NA,TGTGCCAGCTACATTCTTTGCGAGGGACTAGCGGGGGATACCGGGGAGCTGTTTTTT,CASYILCEGLAGDTGELFF
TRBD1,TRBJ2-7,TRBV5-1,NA,TGCGCCAGCAGCTTCGGGATGGACAGGCCGCCCCATTTC,CASSFGMDRPPHF
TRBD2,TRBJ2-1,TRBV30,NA,TGTGCCTGGAGTGTTAGGGGACTAGCGGGGGCCTACAATGAGCAGTTCTTC,CAWSVRGLAGAYNEQFF
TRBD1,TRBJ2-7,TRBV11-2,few,TGTGCCAGCAGCCTGACCGGGACAGGGGACGAGCAGTACTTC,CASSLTGTGDEQYF
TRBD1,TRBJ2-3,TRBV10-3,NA,TGTGCCATCAGTACCCTAGGGGGCTCAGATACGCAGTATTTT,CAISTLGGSDTQYF
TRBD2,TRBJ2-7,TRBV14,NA,TGTGCCAGCAGCCAAGGAGTCCTTCGCGGGGGGACCTACGAGCAGTACTTC,CASSQGVLRGGTYEQYF
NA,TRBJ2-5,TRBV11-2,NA,TGTGCCAGCAGCCTAGGACAGCCTCAAGAGACCCAGTACTTC,CASSLGQPQETQYF
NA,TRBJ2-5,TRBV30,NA,TGTGCCTGGAGTGAGTCGGCGGGGACCCAGTACTTC,CAWSESAGTQYF
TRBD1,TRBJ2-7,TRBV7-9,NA,TGTGCCAGCAGCCCAATGACAGGGAAAAGCTCCTACGAGCAGTACTTC,CASSPMTGKSSYEQYF
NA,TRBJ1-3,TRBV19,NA,TGTGCCAGTAGTATATCGTCTGGAAACACCATATATTTT,CASSISSGNTIYF
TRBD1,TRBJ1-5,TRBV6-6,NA,TGTGCCAGCAGTCAATACAGGGGTCCGGGCAATCAGCCCCAGCATTTT,CASSQYRGPGNQPQHF
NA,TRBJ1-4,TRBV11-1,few,TGTGCCAGCAGCCGTGCAACTAATGAAAAACTGTTTTTT,CASSRATNEKLFF
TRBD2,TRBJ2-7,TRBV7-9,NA,TGTGCCAGCAGCTTAGCTTCTGGGGGGGGTCTTTCCTACGAGCAGTACTTC,CASSLASGGGLSYEQYF
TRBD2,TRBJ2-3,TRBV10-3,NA,TGTGCCATCAACGCCGATGAGCGGGGGGGCACAGATACGCAGTATTTT,CAINADERGGTDTQYF
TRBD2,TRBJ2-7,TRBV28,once,TGTGCCAGCAGAAGACTAGCGGGAGACGAGCAGTACTTC,CASRRLAGDEQYF
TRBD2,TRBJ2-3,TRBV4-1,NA,TGCGCCAGCAGCCTTAGGTCGGGCGGGAGGCAGACAGATACGCAGTATTTT,CASSLRSGGRQTDTQYF
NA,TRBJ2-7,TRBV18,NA,TGTGCCAGCTCACCAGTCTACGGTGAAGACTACGAGCAGTACTTC,CASSPVYGEDYEQYF
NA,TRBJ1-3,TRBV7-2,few,TGTGCCAGCAGCTCACAGGGCTCTGGAAACACCATATATTTT,CASSSQGSGNTIYF
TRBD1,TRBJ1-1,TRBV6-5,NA,TGTGCCAGCACCCTGAGAGGGGGCAGGAACACTGAAGCTTTCTTT,CASTLRGGRNTEAFF
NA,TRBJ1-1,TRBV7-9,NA,TGTGCCAGCAGCTCCCCACAGGTCACTGAAGCTTTCTTT,CASSSPQVTEAFF
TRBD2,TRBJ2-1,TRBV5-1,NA,TGCGCCAGCAGCTCCTTAGCGGGAGGGAACAATGAGCAGTTCTTC,CASSSLAGGNNEQFF
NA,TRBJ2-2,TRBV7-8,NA,TGTGCCAGCAGCGCCCAGCGAGCTACTACCGGGGAGCTGTTTTTT,CASSAQRATTGELFF
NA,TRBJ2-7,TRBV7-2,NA,TGTGCCAGCAGCTTAGGTCAACTAGTCGGCTCCTACGAGCAGTACTTC,CASSLGQLVGSYEQYF
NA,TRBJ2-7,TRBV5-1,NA,TGCGCCAGCAGCTTGGGGCCACTAGGTTACGAGCAGTACTTC,CASSLGPLGYEQYF
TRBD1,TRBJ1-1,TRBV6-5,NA,TGTGCCAGCAGCTACCAAACCCAGGGGACAGAAACTGAAGCTTTCTTT,CASSYQTQGTETEAFF
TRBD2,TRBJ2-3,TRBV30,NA,TGTGCCTCCCACCGGGGGGGCACAGATACGCAGTATTTT,CASHRGGTDTQYF
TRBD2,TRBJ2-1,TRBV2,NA,TGTGCCAGCAACCCTCTAGCGGGAAATAGAAATGAGCAGTTCTTC,CASNPLAGNRNEQFF
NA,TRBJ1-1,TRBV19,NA,TGTGCCAGTAGGGGACTTGGTAACACTGAAGCTTTCTTT,CASRGLGNTEAFF